What follows are 4 T cell receptor beta chains derived from one specimen sequenced in a study of blood T cells in healthy people across ages. PCR was performed a second time for about 7 to 11 cycles using a sample-barcoded 5' primer and a J-beta primer mix. MiXCR was run by TCRdb on the 5' RACE reads, yielding one entry per CDR3 protein. The data contain roughly 1.6 million distinct CDR3 sequences, approximately 32% of them singletons. Sequencing was done on a sample of blood. The receptor set was obtained from a young woman in good health.

The chain is built from TRBV12-3 or TRBV12-4 and TRBJ2-1; TRBD2 matches 8 bases. Unmatched junction bases numbered 5, after V lost 7 bases and J lost 0 bases. The CDR3 totals 15 residues. This CDR3 reads CASTYSGTSYNEQFF. As DNA, the CDR3 is TGTGCCAGCACCTATAGCGGGACCTCCTACAATGAGCAGTTCTTC.

The V gene is TRBV7-9, the J gene TRBJ2-1; 11 bases fit TRBD2. V was pared by 1 base and J by 9 bases, with 8 bases of the junction left unmatched. The CDR3 totals 16 residues. CDR1 is SEHNR and CDR2 is FQNEAQ in the germline V gene (reference sequence). The CDR3 protein is CASSLVQLAGVSEQFF. Here the CDR3 DNA reads TGTGCCAGCAGCTTAGTTCAACTAGCGGGAGTCAGTGAGCAGTTCTTC.

This clonotype was counted between two and nine times. CDR3 DNA: TGTGCCAGCATCCTGGGGCAGGGAAGTAACTATGGCTACACCTTC. This gives the protein CASILGQGSNYGYTF. The chain employs TRBV2 and TRBJ1-2, with D perhaps TRBD1 (5 bases). The germline V gene encodes CDR1 SNHLY and CDR2 FYNNEI. This CDR3 is 15 amino acids long. Trimming took 7 bases from V and 1 from J, leaving 16 bases between them.

Only a few counts were recorded for this clonotype. CDR3 loop: CASSLRGGQGFDEQYF. CDR3 in DNA: TGTGCCAGCAGTCTCAGAGGGGGACAGGGGTTTGACGAGCAGTACTTC. The rearrangement links TRBV6-6 to TRBJ2-5, with 10 bases that match TRBD1. The DNA end lines up better with TRBJ2-7; the J call may be wrong. The CDR3 contains 16 residues. Germline V gives CDR1 MNHNY, CDR2 SVGAGI (reference sequence).